This TCR beta chain originates from a study of blood T cell repertoires in COVID-19. Study background: Samples taken during acute and convalescent COVID-19 were collected in the United States, Italy and Spain.

Participants, about 18 to 90 years old, spanned approximately 26 US areas. The CDR3 loop spans 14 amino acids. Looked up from germline, CDR1 is SGDLS and CDR2 is YYNGEE. V dropped 4 bases and J dropped 8 bases, with 18 bases sitting between them. In the authors' workflow: Estimates of nucleated cell counts were drawn from the amplification of reference gene primers. The protocol was immunoSEQ multiplex PCR, while the TCRdb copy is restricted to in-frame clones and leaves out a portion. Clone size and V and J calls were adopted from that table, with D and trimming inferred from the DNA. The sample has approximately 310,000 clones, approximately 85% seen once.

This chain joins TRBV9 and TRBJ1-2, with D possibly matching TRBD1 (6 bases). The clonotype originates from a man aged 30-40 years who had recovered from COVID-19. The source material was PBMCs or T cells enriched from blood (not recorded which). CDR3 DNA: TGTGCCAGCAGCTTTGCACAGGGAAACAGCGGCTACACCTTC. Protein: CASSFAQGNSGYTF.